These T cell receptor beta chains were read from a single sample in a study of T-cell reconstitution after alpha-beta-depleted transplantation in children. Using its own MiXCR run on the PCR reads, TCRdb lists one record per CDR3 protein. The sample lists around 380,000 distinct CDR3 sequences, 11% occurring once. The sample here was PBMCs from the stem cell graft donor, taken from the stem cell graft. The receptors were sampled from a human donor who donated a stem cell graft to a child with acute myeloid leukemia. Both conserved end residues are part of each CDR3. The order of the fields is CDR3 protein, CDR3 DNA, D gene, clone size, V gene, J gene. The D gene is left open where the match is weak. Rows give clone size only sometimes, using once, few, many, or a class for an expanded clone.

cdr3_aa: CAISEDNDAGELFF
cdr3_nt: TGTGCCATCAGTGAGGATAACGACGCCGGGGAGCTGTTTTTT
d_call: .
clone_size: few
v_call: TRBV10-3
j_call: TRBJ2-2

cdr3_aa: CSARDGVAGVQQYF
cdr3_nt: TGCAGTGCTAGAGACGGGGTAGCGGGAGTGCAGCAGTACTTC
d_call: TRBD2
clone_size: few
v_call: TRBV20-1
j_call: TRBJ2-7

cdr3_aa: CASSRSGNTIYF
cdr3_nt: TGTGCCAGCAGCCGCTCTGGAAACACCATATATTTT
d_call: .
clone_size: .
v_call: TRBV7-2
j_call: TRBJ1-3

cdr3_aa: CASSVGVSKNIQYF
cdr3_nt: TGTGCCAGCAGTGTTGGGGTATCCAAAAACATTCAGTACTTC
d_call: .
clone_size: few
v_call: TRBV6-1
j_call: TRBJ2-4

cdr3_aa: CASSRDGTSTDTQYF
cdr3_nt: TGTGCCAGCAGCCGCGACGGGACTAGCACAGATACGCAGTATTTT
d_call: .
clone_size: .
v_call: TRBV5-5
j_call: TRBJ2-3

cdr3_aa: CASSLEDRGQPQHF
cdr3_nt: TGTGCCAGCAGCTTAGAAGACAGGGGACAGCCCCAGCATTTT
d_call: TRBD1
clone_size: .
v_call: TRBV7-6
j_call: TRBJ1-5

cdr3_aa: CASSEWETGGPIDTQYF
cdr3_nt: TGTGCCAGCAGTGAGTGGGAGACAGGGGGTCCGATAGATACGCAGTATTTT
d_call: TRBD1
clone_size: once
v_call: TRBV6-1
j_call: TRBJ2-3

cdr3_aa: CATSRTDPGNTIYF
cdr3_nt: TGTGCCACCAGCAGGACGGACCCTGGAAACACCATATATTTT
d_call: .
clone_size: .
v_call: TRBV15
j_call: TRBJ1-3

cdr3_aa: CASSGVRGLGETKYF
cdr3_nt: TGTGCCAGCAGCGGGGTGAGGGGCCTTGGGGAGACCAAGTACTTC
d_call: .
clone_size: .
v_call: TRBV6-1
j_call: TRBJ2-5

cdr3_aa: CASSSVGEGYNEQFF
cdr3_nt: TGTGCCAGCAGTTCTGTCGGGGAGGGCTACAATGAGCAGTTCTTC
d_call: TRBD2
clone_size: many
v_call: TRBV6-2/TRBV6-3
j_call: TRBJ2-1

cdr3_aa: CASSLPAGGNYGYTF
cdr3_nt: TGTGCCAGCAGCCTACCGGCAGGGGGCAACTATGGCTACACCTTC
d_call: TRBD1
clone_size: few
v_call: TRBV7-2
j_call: TRBJ1-2

cdr3_aa: CAISAGTAEETQYF
cdr3_nt: TGTGCCATCAGCGCCGGGACAGCAGAAGAGACCCAGTACTTC
d_call: TRBD1
clone_size: .
v_call: TRBV10-3
j_call: TRBJ2-5

cdr3_aa: CASGKGLAIRETQYF
cdr3_nt: TGTGCCAGCGGAAAGGGACTAGCGATCCGAGAGACCCAGTACTTC
d_call: TRBD2
clone_size: many
v_call: TRBV2
j_call: TRBJ2-5

cdr3_aa: CASRTYNEQFF
cdr3_nt: TGTGCCAGCAGGACCTACAATGAGCAGTTCTTC
d_call: .
clone_size: .
v_call: TRBV12-3/TRBV12-4
j_call: TRBJ2-1

cdr3_aa: CATSRAAGASSSYEQYF
cdr3_nt: TGTGCCACCAGCAGAGCTGCGGGGGCTTCTTCCTCCTACGAGCAGTACTTC
d_call: .
clone_size: few
v_call: TRBV15
j_call: TRBJ2-7

cdr3_aa: CASSHDTYNTYEQYF
cdr3_nt: TGTGCCAGCAGCCATGACACCTATAACACCTACGAGCAGTACTTC
d_call: .
clone_size: .
v_call: TRBV5-5
j_call: TRBJ2-7

cdr3_aa: CASSESTPPYEQYF
cdr3_nt: TGTGCCAGCAGTGAATCTACTCCCCCTTACGAGCAGTACTTC
d_call: .
clone_size: .
v_call: TRBV2
j_call: TRBJ2-7

cdr3_aa: CSAIRTVQETQYF
cdr3_nt: TGCAGTGCTATCCGGACAGTCCAAGAGACCCAGTACTTC
d_call: .
clone_size: few
v_call: TRBV20-1
j_call: TRBJ2-5

cdr3_aa: CASSRDQETQYF
cdr3_nt: TGTGCCAGCAGCCGCGACCAAGAGACCCAGTACTTC
d_call: .
clone_size: many
v_call: TRBV9
j_call: TRBJ2-5

cdr3_aa: CASSFAQGETQYF
cdr3_nt: TGTGCCAGCAGTTTTGCCCAGGGGGAGACCCAGTACTTC
d_call: .
clone_size: .
v_call: TRBV12-3/TRBV12-4
j_call: TRBJ2-5

cdr3_aa: CASGAGVAQYF
cdr3_nt: TGTGCCAGTGGCGCTGGGGTGGCGCAGTATTTT
d_call: .
clone_size: .
v_call: TRBV19
j_call: TRBJ2-3

cdr3_aa: CSVSGSIMNTEAFF
cdr3_nt: TGCAGCGTAAGTGGCTCAATTATGAACACTGAAGCTTTCTTT
d_call: .
clone_size: few
v_call: TRBV29-1
j_call: TRBJ1-1

cdr3_aa: CASSLAGDMNTEAFF
cdr3_nt: TGCGCCAGCAGCTTGGCTGGGGATATGAACACTGAAGCTTTCTTT
d_call: .
clone_size: many
v_call: TRBV5-1
j_call: TRBJ1-1

cdr3_aa: CSVGWPDVTQYF
cdr3_nt: TGCAGCGTTGGCTGGCCAGATGTTACGCAGTATTTT
d_call: .
clone_size: .
v_call: TRBV29-1
j_call: TRBJ2-3

cdr3_aa: CASNVAGGSYNEQFF
cdr3_nt: TGTGCCAGCAACGTAGCGGGGGGATCTTACAATGAGCAGTTCTTC
d_call: TRBD2
clone_size: .
v_call: TRBV6-1
j_call: TRBJ2-1

cdr3_aa: CASSSPTSGKSDTQYF
cdr3_nt: TGTGCCAGCAGTTCGCCGACTAGCGGGAAAAGCGATACGCAGTATTTT
d_call: TRBD2
clone_size: many
v_call: TRBV6-5
j_call: TRBJ2-3

cdr3_aa: CASSFPLEYSADTQYF
cdr3_nt: TGTGCCAGCAGCTTCCCACTAGAATACAGTGCAGATACGCAGTATTTT
d_call: .
clone_size: few
v_call: TRBV5-8
j_call: TRBJ2-3

cdr3_aa: CSARVGGLSDGYTF
cdr3_nt: TGCAGTGCTAGAGTAGGGGGTCTCTCGGATGGCTACACCTTC
d_call: .
clone_size: many
v_call: TRBV20-1
j_call: TRBJ1-2

cdr3_aa: CASSQEVRRNTEAFF
cdr3_nt: TGTGCCAGCAGCCAAGAGGTCCGAAGGAACACTGAAGCTTTCTTT
d_call: .
clone_size: few
v_call: TRBV14
j_call: TRBJ1-1

cdr3_aa: CASSPTDSDKETQYF
cdr3_nt: TGTGCCAGCAGCCCGACGGACAGCGATAAAGAGACCCAGTACTTC
d_call: .
clone_size: many
v_call: TRBV5-5
j_call: TRBJ2-5

cdr3_aa: CSAERTSGFYNEQFF
cdr3_nt: TGCAGTGCAGAAAGGACTAGCGGATTTTACAATGAGCAGTTCTTC
d_call: TRBD2
clone_size: .
v_call: TRBV20-1
j_call: TRBJ2-1

cdr3_aa: CASSLDGVSNQPQHF
cdr3_nt: TGCGCCAGCAGCTTGGACGGGGTGAGCAATCAGCCCCAGCATTTT
d_call: .
clone_size: many
v_call: TRBV5-1
j_call: TRBJ1-5

cdr3_aa: CASSGDGQEEKLFF
cdr3_nt: TGTGCCAGCAGTGGGGACGGTCAAGAGGAAAAACTGTTTTTT
d_call: .
clone_size: few
v_call: TRBV25-1
j_call: TRBJ1-4

cdr3_aa: CASGGPYEQYF
cdr3_nt: TGTGCCTCTGGGGGACCCTACGAGCAGTACTTC
d_call: .
clone_size: .
v_call: TRBV6-5
j_call: TRBJ2-7

cdr3_aa: CASSTLAGGPGDEQFF
cdr3_nt: TGTGCCAGCAGCACCCTAGCGGGGGGGCCCGGCGATGAGCAGTTCTTC
d_call: TRBD2
clone_size: few
v_call: TRBV11-1
j_call: TRBJ2-1

cdr3_aa: CASSGGQGPSYDQYF
cdr3_nt: TGTGCCAGCAGTGGGGGACAGGGGCCCTCCTACGACCAGTACTTC
d_call: TRBD1
clone_size: .
v_call: TRBV25-1
j_call: TRBJ2-7

cdr3_aa: CASSPSEFNEQFF
cdr3_nt: TGTGCCAGCTCACCGTCTGAATTTAATGAGCAGTTCTTC
d_call: .
clone_size: .
v_call: TRBV18
j_call: TRBJ2-1

cdr3_aa: CASSNGETGPTGLAGADTQYF
cdr3_nt: TGTGCCAGCAGTAACGGGGAGACAGGCCCAACTGGACTAGCGGGAGCAGATACGCAGTATTTT
d_call: TRBD2
clone_size: .
v_call: TRBV6-2/TRBV6-3
j_call: TRBJ2-3

cdr3_aa: CSVAGLSNSGANVLTF
cdr3_nt: TGCAGCGTTGCCGGACTTTCTAACTCTGGGGCCAACGTCCTGACTTTC
d_call: .
clone_size: few
v_call: TRBV29-1
j_call: TRBJ2-6

cdr3_aa: CASSKAPGGDLGETQYF
cdr3_nt: TGTGCCAGCAGCAAGGCCCCAGGGGGCGACCTCGGTGAGACCCAGTACTTC
d_call: .
clone_size: many
v_call: TRBV21-1
j_call: TRBJ2-5

cdr3_aa: CASSSRDSSGTEAFF
cdr3_nt: TGCGCCAGCAGCTCTAGGGACAGTTCGGGTACTGAAGCTTTCTTT
d_call: TRBD1
clone_size: .
v_call: TRBV5-1
j_call: TRBJ1-1

cdr3_aa: CASSLDPWDNEQFF
cdr3_nt: TGTGCCAGCAGCTTAGATCCGTGGGACAATGAGCAGTTCTTC
d_call: .
clone_size: .
v_call: TRBV11-2
j_call: TRBJ2-1

cdr3_aa: CSARGGGSGHLAKNIQYF
cdr3_nt: TGCAGTGCTAGAGGGGGCGGGAGTGGACATTTGGCCAAAAACATTCAGTACTTC
d_call: TRBD2
clone_size: .
v_call: TRBV20-1
j_call: TRBJ2-4

cdr3_aa: CATSIGGTGELFF
cdr3_nt: TGTGCCACCAGCATAGGGGGTACCGGGGAGCTGTTTTTT
d_call: .
clone_size: few
v_call: TRBV15
j_call: TRBJ2-2

cdr3_aa: CATGTVDNQPQHF
cdr3_nt: TGTGCCACCGGGACAGTTGATAATCAGCCCCAGCATTTT
d_call: TRBD1
clone_size: few
v_call: TRBV6-2/TRBV6-3
j_call: TRBJ1-5

cdr3_aa: CASSQETGAGGYTF
cdr3_nt: TGCGCCAGCAGCCAAGAAACAGGGGCTGGGGGCTACACCTTC
d_call: TRBD1
clone_size: .
v_call: TRBV4-1
j_call: TRBJ1-2

cdr3_aa: CASSTLDNEQFF
cdr3_nt: TGTGCCAGCAGTACACTCGACAATGAGCAGTTCTTC
d_call: .
clone_size: few
v_call: TRBV12-3/TRBV12-4
j_call: TRBJ2-1

cdr3_aa: CASSFAQDNTQYF
cdr3_nt: TGTGCCAGCAGTTTCGCTCAGGACAATACGCAGTATTTT
d_call: .
clone_size: many
v_call: TRBV2
j_call: TRBJ2-3

cdr3_aa: CSARAGMKTQYF
cdr3_nt: TGCAGTGCAAGAGCGGGTATGAAGACCCAGTACTTC
d_call: .
clone_size: .
v_call: TRBV20-1
j_call: TRBJ2-5

cdr3_aa: CATGPTAYNEQFF
cdr3_nt: TGCGCCACCGGGCCTACCGCCTACAATGAGCAGTTCTTC
d_call: .
clone_size: .
v_call: TRBV5-1
j_call: TRBJ2-1

cdr3_aa: CASSFGTGGLNEQFF
cdr3_nt: TGCGCCAGCAGCTTCGGGACAGGGGGCCTAAATGAGCAGTTCTTC
d_call: TRBD1
clone_size: few
v_call: TRBV5-1
j_call: TRBJ2-1

cdr3_aa: CSARRRGGSYEQYF
cdr3_nt: TGCAGTGCTAGAAGGCGGGGGGGGTCCTACGAGCAGTACTTC
d_call: TRBD2
clone_size: few
v_call: TRBV20-1
j_call: TRBJ2-7

cdr3_aa: CASSPGLRVLNTEAFF
cdr3_nt: TGCGCCAGCAGCCCCGGCCTTCGGGTCCTGAACACTGAAGCTTTCTTT
d_call: .
clone_size: .
v_call: TRBV5-1
j_call: TRBJ1-1

cdr3_aa: CASSPTSDSYNEQFF
cdr3_nt: TGTGCCAGCAGCCCGACTAGCGACTCGTACAATGAGCAGTTCTTC
d_call: TRBD2
clone_size: .
v_call: TRBV9
j_call: TRBJ2-1

cdr3_aa: CSARIDSGDTQYF
cdr3_nt: TGCAGTGCTAGAATAGACTCTGGAGATACGCAGTATTTT
d_call: .
clone_size: many
v_call: TRBV20-1
j_call: TRBJ2-3